This record looks at one T cell receptor beta chain sequence and its context. Its antigen remains undetermined. Base quality data are lacking; no much larger clone is found one base away. High-throughput TCRbeta CDR3 sequencing of frozen genomic DNA was performed by immunoSEQ, including PCR amplification, mapping, bias correction and internal controls. As for how the authors treated the data: Only productive rearrangements were retained, with each unique TCRbeta sequence defined by its CDR3 nucleotide sequence together with its V and J gene. For a sequence to be called donor-reactive, it needed a frequency of at least 0.01% and at least 5-fold expansion in CFSE-low cells compared with unstimulated pre-transplant cells. Per-subject minimum frequency thresholds, based on the lowest-template unstimulated sample, ensured at least 90% detection power. Jensen-Shannon divergence between the top 1000 TCRbeta sequences post- versus pre-transplant served as the measure of repertoire turnover. Changes in detection of donor-reactive sequences were tested with two-sided Fisher's exact tests. TCRdb's version of the immuneACCESS table is confined to in-frame rearrangements and falls short of the full clone set. An unresolved V gene accounts for under half of the shortfall where checked; the remainder is of unknown origin. V and J calls and clone size are as listed in that table; D and trimming were resolved from the DNA. Across this sample there are tens of thousands of clones, with roughly 83% seen only once. The top ten clones comprise approximately 2.8% of the sample.

Unstimulated PBMCs, after thawing, were stained for CD3, CD4 and CD8 and then FACS-sorted into CD3+CD4+ and CD3+CD8+ populations. All 8 studied subjects were randomized to withdrawal of immunosuppression. The Qiagen DNeasy Blood and Tissue Kit was used to isolate genomic DNA. This entry comes from a study of T cell clones after liver transplantation (dated by TCRdb to between 2018 and 2020). Study-level background: The samples were obtained from ITN030ST, a randomized trial that attempted immunosuppression withdrawal within 2 years after liver transplantation. Donor-reactive T cell clones were identified by TCRbeta sequencing after a pre-transplant mixed lymphocyte reaction and then tracked in post-transplant blood. Tolerance was defined as complete immunosuppression withdrawal for at least one year with no rise in liver enzymes beyond twice the upper limit of normal. Blood samples were taken pre-transplant, pre-randomization before withdrawal, and post-randomization after full withdrawal or failed withdrawal. As an antigen-independent comparator for donor-reactive sequences, third party-reactive TCRbeta sequences were also identified from pre-transplant MLRs. Of the eight recipients, a few were HCV-positive, while the remaining recipients had been transplanted for non-autoimmune, non-viral indications. The subjects received no induction therapy and were kept on standard immunosuppression until randomization at 12-24 months post-transplant. The studied cohort comprised 8 liver transplant recipients, 3 classified as tolerant and 5 as non-tolerant.

Overall results and qualifications from the work: When repertoire turnover was taken into account, detection of donor-reactive sequences was significantly reduced in 7 of 8 subjects for CD4 and in 8 of 8 subjects for CD8. Because allograft tissue specimens were not available, migration of donor-reactive T cells into the graft, rather than deletion, may have occurred. In a couple of subjects, low numbers of available donor cells limited the measurable donor-reactive repertoire. In 5 of 8 subjects, circulating donor-reactive CD4 TCRbeta sequences decreased significantly after transplant, regardless of tolerance or HCV status. The conclusions were preliminary, being limited by small, heterogeneous patient numbers and by non-standardized post-transplant time points. A greater decline was seen for donor-reactive sequences than for third party-reactive sequences, suggesting partial antigen-specific deletion unrelated to withdrawal success.

This sequence originates from a human patient who received a liver transplant. Some T cells may originate with the graft donor following a transplant. The input for sequencing was CD4+ T cells from blood, taken at the 22-month timepoint.

CDR3 protein: CASSTRTGDLMTTNEKLFF. The bases read TGTGCCAGCAGCACTCGGACGGGAGACTTAATGACAACTAATGAAAAACTGTTTTTT. The chain couples TRBV7-9 to TRBJ1-4; no D gene can be assigned with confidence. The CDR3 has 19 amino acids, counting the end cysteine and phenylalanine. Left in the record is the CDR3 DNA by itself, 57 bases read in frame from the first base. V sheds 5 bases and J sheds 0 bases, leaving 22 bases between their ends. Reading the germline V gene (reference sequence) gives CDR1 SEHNR and CDR2 FQNEAQ.